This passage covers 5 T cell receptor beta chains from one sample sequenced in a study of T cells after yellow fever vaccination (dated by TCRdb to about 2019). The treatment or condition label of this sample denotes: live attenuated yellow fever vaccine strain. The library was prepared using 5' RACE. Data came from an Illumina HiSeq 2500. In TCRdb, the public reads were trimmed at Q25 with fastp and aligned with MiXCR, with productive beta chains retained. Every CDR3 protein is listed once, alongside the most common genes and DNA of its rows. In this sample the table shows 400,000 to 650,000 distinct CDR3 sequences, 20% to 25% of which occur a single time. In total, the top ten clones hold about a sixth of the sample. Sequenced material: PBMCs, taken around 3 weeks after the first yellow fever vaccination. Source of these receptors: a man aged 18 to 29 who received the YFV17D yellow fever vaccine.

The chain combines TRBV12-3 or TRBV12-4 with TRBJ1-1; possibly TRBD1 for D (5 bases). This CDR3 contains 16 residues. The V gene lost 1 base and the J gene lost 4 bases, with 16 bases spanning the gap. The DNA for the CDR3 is TGTGCCAGCAGTTTAGTTCAGGGAGGAATGAGCACTGAAGCTTTCTTT. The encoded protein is CASSLVQGGMSTEAFF.

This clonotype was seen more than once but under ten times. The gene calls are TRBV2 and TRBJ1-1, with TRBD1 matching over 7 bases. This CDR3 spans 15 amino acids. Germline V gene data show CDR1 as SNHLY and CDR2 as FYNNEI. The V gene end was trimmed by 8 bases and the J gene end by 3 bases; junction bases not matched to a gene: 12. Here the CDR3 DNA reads TGTGCCAGCGGGAGCCAGGGGGTGCGGGACACTGAAGCTTTCTTT. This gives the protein CASGSQGVRDTEAFF.

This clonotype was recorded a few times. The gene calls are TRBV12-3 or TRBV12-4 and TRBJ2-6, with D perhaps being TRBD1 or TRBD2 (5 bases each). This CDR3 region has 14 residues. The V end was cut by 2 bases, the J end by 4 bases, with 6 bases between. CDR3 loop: CASSLWDGANVLTF. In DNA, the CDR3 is TGTGCCAGCAGTTTATGGGACGGGGCCAACGTCCTGACTTTC.

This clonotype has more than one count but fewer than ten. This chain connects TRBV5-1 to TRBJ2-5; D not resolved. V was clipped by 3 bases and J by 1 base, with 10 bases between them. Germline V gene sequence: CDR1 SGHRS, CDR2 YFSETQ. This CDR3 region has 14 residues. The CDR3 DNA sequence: TGCGCCAGCAGCTGGCCCGTAGGCCAAGAGACCCAGTACTTC. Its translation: CASSWPVGQETQYF. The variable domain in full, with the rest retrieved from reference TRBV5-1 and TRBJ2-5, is KAGVTQTPRYLIKTRGQQVTLSCSPISGHRSVSWYQQTPGQGLQFLFEYFSETQRNKGNFPGRFSGRQFSNSRSEMNVSTLELGDSALYLCASSWPVGQETQYFGPGTRLLVL.

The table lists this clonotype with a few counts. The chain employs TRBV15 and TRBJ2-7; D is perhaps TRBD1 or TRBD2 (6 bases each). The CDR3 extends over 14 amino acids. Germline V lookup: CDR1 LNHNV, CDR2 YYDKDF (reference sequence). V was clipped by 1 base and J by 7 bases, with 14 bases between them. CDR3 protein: CATSRGVGGWEQYF. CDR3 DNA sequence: TGTGCCACCAGCAGAGGCGTGGGGGGCTGGGAGCAGTACTTC.